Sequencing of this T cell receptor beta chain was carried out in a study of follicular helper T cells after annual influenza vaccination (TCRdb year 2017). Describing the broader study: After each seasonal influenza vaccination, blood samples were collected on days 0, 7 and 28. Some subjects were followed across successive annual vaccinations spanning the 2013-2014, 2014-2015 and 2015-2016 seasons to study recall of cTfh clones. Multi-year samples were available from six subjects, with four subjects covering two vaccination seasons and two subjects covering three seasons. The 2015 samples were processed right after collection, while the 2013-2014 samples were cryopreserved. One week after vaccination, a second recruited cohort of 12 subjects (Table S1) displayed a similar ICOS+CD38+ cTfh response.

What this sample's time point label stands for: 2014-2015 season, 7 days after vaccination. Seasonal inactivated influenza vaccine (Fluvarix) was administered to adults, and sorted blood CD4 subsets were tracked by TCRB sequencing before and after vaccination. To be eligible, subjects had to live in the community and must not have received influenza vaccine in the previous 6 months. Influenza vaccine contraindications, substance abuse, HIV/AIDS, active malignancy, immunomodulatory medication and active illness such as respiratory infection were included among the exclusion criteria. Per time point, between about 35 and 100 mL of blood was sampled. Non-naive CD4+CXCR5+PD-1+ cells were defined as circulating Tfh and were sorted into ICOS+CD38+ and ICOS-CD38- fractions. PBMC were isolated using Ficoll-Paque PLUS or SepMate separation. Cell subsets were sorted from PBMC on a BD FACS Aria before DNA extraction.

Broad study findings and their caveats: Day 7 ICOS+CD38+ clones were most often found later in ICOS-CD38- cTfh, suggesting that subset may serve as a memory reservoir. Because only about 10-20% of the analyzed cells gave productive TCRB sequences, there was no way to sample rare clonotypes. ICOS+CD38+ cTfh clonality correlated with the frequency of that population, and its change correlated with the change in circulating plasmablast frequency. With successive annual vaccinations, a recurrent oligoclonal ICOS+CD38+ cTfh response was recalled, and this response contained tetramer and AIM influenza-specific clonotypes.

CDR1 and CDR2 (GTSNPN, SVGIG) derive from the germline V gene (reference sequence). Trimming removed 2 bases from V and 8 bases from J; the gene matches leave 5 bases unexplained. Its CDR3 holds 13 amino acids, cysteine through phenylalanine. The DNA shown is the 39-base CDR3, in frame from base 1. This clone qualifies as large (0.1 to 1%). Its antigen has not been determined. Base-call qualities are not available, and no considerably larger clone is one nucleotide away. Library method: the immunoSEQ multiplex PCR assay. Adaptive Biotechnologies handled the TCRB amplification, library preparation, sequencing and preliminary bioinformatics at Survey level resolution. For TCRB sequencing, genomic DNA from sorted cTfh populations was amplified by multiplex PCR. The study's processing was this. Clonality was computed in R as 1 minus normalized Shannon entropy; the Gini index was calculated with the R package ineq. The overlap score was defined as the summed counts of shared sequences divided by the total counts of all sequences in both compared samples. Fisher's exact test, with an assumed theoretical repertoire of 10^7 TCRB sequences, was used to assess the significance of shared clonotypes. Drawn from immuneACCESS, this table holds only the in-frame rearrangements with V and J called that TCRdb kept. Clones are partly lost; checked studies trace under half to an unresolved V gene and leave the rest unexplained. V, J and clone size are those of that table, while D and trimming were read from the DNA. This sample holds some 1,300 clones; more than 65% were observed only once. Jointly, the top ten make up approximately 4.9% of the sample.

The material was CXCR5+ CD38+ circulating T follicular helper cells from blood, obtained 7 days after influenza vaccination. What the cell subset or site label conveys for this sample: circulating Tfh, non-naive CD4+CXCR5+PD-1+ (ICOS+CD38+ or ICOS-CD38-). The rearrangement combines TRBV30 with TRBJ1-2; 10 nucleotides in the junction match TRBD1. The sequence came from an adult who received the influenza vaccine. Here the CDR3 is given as CAWSRTGGRGYTF. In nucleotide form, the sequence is TGTGCCTGGAGTAGGACAGGGGGACGGGGCTACACCTTC.